This T cell receptor (beta chain) was observed in a study of early T cells in non-severe SARS-CoV-2 infection. In the study overall: Investigators sequenced bulk RNA drawn from unsorted whole blood, and chains remained unpaired. Whole-study findings and limits: Database matching using VDJdb favored anti-spike CD8 responses, with private and CD4 specificities left missing.

The V gene lost 5 bases and the J gene lost 8 bases, with 15 bases spanning the gap. Germline V gene lookup returns CDR1 DFQATT and CDR2 SNEGSKA (reference sequence). CDR3 length: 12 residues. A note on this clonotype: Its antigen is unknown.

Unique molecular identifiers tagged individual cDNA molecules. TCRdb itself ran the 5' RACE reads through MiXCR, one entry per CDR3 protein. The sample records around 66,000 distinct CDR3 sequences, around 6.5% being singletons. The chain is built from TRBV20-1 and TRBJ1-2; TRBD1 is a possible D gene (6 bases). Material: whole blood, obtained at baseline. The TCR sequence derives from an adult who was a healthcare worker with PCR-confirmed SARS-CoV-2 infection or an uninfected control (not recorded which). This CDR3 is CSASRSGGGYTF. The CDR3 DNA follows: TGCAGTGCTTCAAGGAGTGGGGGCGGCTACACCTTC.